The 21 T cell receptor beta chains below all came from one sample that was sequenced in a study of shared clonotypes between healthy human individuals. TCRdb keeps only in-frame clones here, not all; method: immunoSEQ multiplex PCR. The repertoire holds roughly 2.6 million clones, with around nine tenths as singletons. Sequencing was performed on naive CD4+ T cells sorted from blood. Indicated subset: CD45RA+ positively selected. The receptors were gathered from a man aged 18 to 29 in good health.

The rearrangement links TRBV19 to TRBJ2-3, with 12 positions matching TRBD2. There are 16 residues in the CDR3. Unmatched junction bases numbered 5, after V lost 5 bases and J lost 2 bases. Germline assignment: CDR1 LNHDA and CDR2 SQIVND (reference sequence). CDR3 sequence (DNA): TGTGCCAGTAGTTCTAGCGGGAGGGCCCTCACAGATACGCAGTATTTT. This encodes CASSSSGRALTDTQYF.

Concerning this clone itself: Within the sample, other DNA sequences also encode this same CDR3. The V gene is TRBV30, the J gene TRBJ1-1; no definite D call. The germline V gene encodes CDR1 GTSNPN and CDR2 SVGIG (reference sequence). CDR3 size: 12 residues. V lost 1 base and J 1 base, leaving 4 bases between the germline ends. The CDR3 DNA reads as TGTGCCTGGAGTGATCGGAACACTGAAGCTTTCTTT. Amino acid sequence: CAWSDRNTEAFF.

The rearrangement joins TRBV19 to TRBJ2-7; no clear D gene. The CDR3 spans 13 residues. Germline assignment: CDR1 LNHDA and CDR2 SQIVND (reference sequence). The V and J ends lost 0 bases and 2 bases respectively, with 5 bases between them. CDR3 nucleotide sequence: TGTGCCAGTAGTATAGAACTCCCCTACGAGCAGTACTTC. This sequence encodes CASSIELPYEQYF.

V gene TRBV14 combines with J gene TRBJ2-7; the D gene is possibly TRBD1 (6 bases). This CDR3 has 14 residues. CDR1 and CDR2 (germline): SGHDN, FVKESK. V lost 0 bases and J 3 bases, leaving 9 bases between the germline ends. The CDR3 spells CASSQDRGHYEQYF. The CDR3 DNA reads as TGTGCCAGCAGCCAAGACAGGGGCCACTACGAGCAGTACTTC.

The chain has TRBV5-1 and TRBJ1-1, with 7 bases aligning to TRBD1. Unmatched junction bases numbered 7, after V lost 0 bases and J lost 5 bases. Germline lookup yields CDR1 SGHRS and CDR2 YFSETQ. This CDR3 contains 15 residues. CDR3 sequence reads: CASSLGRGDGTEAFF. CDR3 sequence (DNA): TGCGCCAGCAGCTTGGGCAGGGGGGACGGGACTGAAGCTTTCTTT.

For this clone: Other DNA sequences in this specimen translate into the identical CDR3. The chain links TRBV30 to TRBJ2-5; D call uncertain. With 3 bases removed from V and 5 bases from J, the gap between germline ends came to 4 bases. CDR3 length: 10 residues. In germline, CDR1 is GTSNPN, CDR2 SVGIG (reference sequence). CDR3 bases: TGTGCCTGGAGCCGCGAGACCCAGTACTTC. Its protein product is CAWSRETQYF.

The chain couples TRBV7-2 to TRBJ2-5; D not certain. V lost 7 bases and J lost 5, with 23 bases in between. The CDR3 sequence is 16 residues long. CDR1 SGHTA and CDR2 FQGNSA come from the germline V gene. CDR3 coding DNA: TGTGCCAGCACCCAAAGTGGATGGCCAGGAGCCGAGACCCAGTACTTC. As protein: CASTQSGWPGAETQYF.

The chain employs TRBV28 and TRBJ1-1, with 7 nucleotides matching TRBD1. Trimming at V came to 4 bases and at J to 1 base, leaving 3 bases not matched to a gene. The CDR3 is 14 amino acids. Germline V gene data show CDR1 as MDHEN and CDR2 as SYDVKM. CDR3 DNA: TGTGCCAGCAGTTCAGGGGACAGGAACACTGAAGCTTTCTTT. Protein: CASSSGDRNTEAFF.

This sequence joins TRBV7-2 and TRBJ1-5; maybe TRBD1 (5 bases). Germline V lookup: CDR1 SGHTA, CDR2 FQGNSA. The CDR3 spans 14 residues. The V end lost 5 bases, the J end lost 4 bases, and 12 bases lay between the germline ends. As DNA, the CDR3 is TGTGCCAGCAGCCACCTCAGGGATAATCAGCCCCAGCATTTT. This translates into CASSHLRDNQPQHF.

The chain combines TRBV5-1 with TRBJ1-4; 7 bases are a match to TRBD1. From germline, CDR1 is SGHRS and CDR2 YFSETQ. The CDR3 covers 16 residues. J was trimmed by 5 bases and V by 3 bases; bases with no gene match: 10. CDR3 sequence reads: CASSYGGTVINEKLFF. CDR3 in DNA: TGCGCCAGCAGCTACGGAGGGACAGTTATCAATGAAAAACTGTTTTTT. The full variable domain, its missing parts supplied by reference TRBV5-1 and TRBJ1-4, is KAGVTQTPRYLIKTRGQQVTLSCSPISGHRSVSWYQQTPGQGLQFLFEYFSETQRNKGNFPGRFSGRQFSNSRSEMNVSTLELGDSALYLCASSYGGTVINEKLFFGSGTQLSVL.

This clone was found once. The chain employs TRBV10-1 and TRBJ2-1; 15 bases are a match to TRBD2. The junction had 0 bases not matched to a gene; V was cut back by 0 bases and J by 0 bases. From germline, CDR1 is WNHNN and CDR2 SYGVQD (reference sequence). This CDR3 region has 18 residues. The CDR3 DNA reads TGCGCCAGCAGTGAGTCGGGACTAGCGGGGGGCTCCTACAATGAGCAGTTCTTC. Amino acids: CASSESGLAGGSYNEQFF.

The chain links TRBV18 to TRBJ1-2; D not resolved. CDR1 KGHSH and CDR2 LQKENI come from the germline V gene. Trimming removed 2 bases at V and 4 bases at J, with 8 bases between. This CDR3 region has 13 residues. The DNA for the CDR3 is TGTGCCAGCTCACCAGCGGAGGCCTATGGCTACACCTTC. As protein: CASSPAEAYGYTF.

This chain links TRBV7-9 with TRBJ1-3; D possibly corresponds to TRBD1 (5 bases). The CDR3 loop spans 14 amino acids. With 5 bases removed from V and 0 bases from J, the gap between germline ends came to 8 bases. Germline V gives CDR1 SEHNR, CDR2 FQNEAQ (reference sequence). CDR3 sequence reads: CASSKTVSGNTIYF. CDR3 DNA sequence: TGTGCCAGCAGCAAGACAGTCTCTGGAAACACCATATATTTT.

The chain uses TRBV14 and TRBJ1-6; weak D call: TRBD1 (5 bases). Trimming pared 5 bases from V and 10 bases from J, leaving 21 bases between. The CDR3 consists of 16 residues. The germline V gene encodes CDR1 SGHDN and CDR2 FVKESK. In DNA, the CDR3 is TGTGCCAGCAGCGAAGGCCCTGCCAGGGTAACCTCACCCCTCCACTTT. It translates to CASSEGPARVTSPLHF.

The chain joins TRBV7-9 to TRBJ2-2; D remains unclear. The germline CDR1 and CDR2 sequences are SEHNR and FQNEAQ (reference sequence). There are 15 residues in the CDR3. Trimming left V 0 bases short and J 7 bases short, with 12 bases between. CDR3 sequence reads: CASSLAKGQGGELFF. The CDR3 nucleotides are TGTGCCAGCAGCTTAGCGAAAGGGCAAGGCGGGGAGCTGTTTTTT.

Worth noting for this clone: Other DNA sequences of this sample code for an identical CDR3. The J gene is TRBJ1-1, the V gene TRBV7-2; D gene uncertain. CDR1 is SGHTA, CDR2 FQGNSA, per germline. Trimming removed 1 base from V and 1 base from J, with 4 bases in between. The CDR3 totals 13 residues. CDR3: CASSLVRNTEAFF. The CDR3, as DNA: TGTGCCAGCAGCTTAGTGAGGAACACTGAAGCTTTCTTT.

The J gene is TRBJ1-3, the V gene TRBV10-3; 10 bases match TRBD1. The CDR3 contains 15 residues. Losses at the gene ends were 3 bases for V and 6 bases for J; bases not matched to a gene: 5. Per germline, CDR1 ENHRY and CDR2 SYGVKD. The CDR3 sequence: CAISDGDRGLNTIYF. The CDR3, as DNA: TGTGCCATCAGTGATGGGGACAGGGGACTAAACACCATATATTTT.

This rearrangement joins TRBV2 to TRBJ1-1; TRBD1 matches 11 bases. Trimming took 3 bases from V and 6 from J; bases not matched to a gene: 6. This CDR3 region has 15 residues. Germline CDR1 and CDR2: SNHLY and FYNNEI. The CDR3 sequence is CASSEDRGLWAEAFF. The CDR3 bases are TGTGCCAGCAGTGAGGACAGGGGGCTTTGGGCTGAAGCTTTCTTT.

The J gene is TRBJ1-2, the V gene TRBV6-6; TRBD1 might be the D (6 bases). CDR3 length: 13 amino acids. The germline gives CDR1 MNHNY, CDR2 SVGAGI (reference sequence). Trimming removed 4 bases from V and 8 bases from J, with 14 bases in between. The CDR3, as DNA: TGTGCCAGCAGTTCCACAGGGCATAGGGGCTACACCTTC. Translating it yields CASSSTGHRGYTF.

This clone was detected only a few times. The gene calls are TRBV2 and TRBJ1-6; no definite D call. There are 13 residues in the CDR3. The germline V gene has CDR1 SNHLY and CDR2 FYNNEI. Trimming cost V 0 bases and J 10 bases, with 7 bases left between them. CDR3 region: CASSEAQVSPLHF. CDR3 coding DNA: TGTGCCAGCAGTGAAGCGCAGGTCTCACCCCTCCACTTT.

The V call is TRBV5-4, the J call TRBJ2-3; 12 bases line up with TRBD2. The CDR3 length is 17 residues. The V gene's germline CDR1 is SGHNT and CDR2 YYREEE (reference sequence). Germline trimming cut 2 bases from V and 6 bases from J; bases unmatched to any gene: 10. The CDR3 protein is CASSFPTSGGWGDTQYF. The CDR3 bases are TGTGCCAGCAGCTTCCCGACTAGCGGGGGCTGGGGGGATACGCAGTATTTT. The full variable domain, with the rest looked up from reference TRBV5-4 and TRBJ2-3, is ETGVTQSPTHLIKTRGQQVTLRCSSQSGHNTVSWYQQALGQGPQFIFQYYREEENGRGNFPPRFSGLQFPNYSSELNVNALELDDSALYLCASSFPTSGGWGDTQYFGPGTRLTVL.